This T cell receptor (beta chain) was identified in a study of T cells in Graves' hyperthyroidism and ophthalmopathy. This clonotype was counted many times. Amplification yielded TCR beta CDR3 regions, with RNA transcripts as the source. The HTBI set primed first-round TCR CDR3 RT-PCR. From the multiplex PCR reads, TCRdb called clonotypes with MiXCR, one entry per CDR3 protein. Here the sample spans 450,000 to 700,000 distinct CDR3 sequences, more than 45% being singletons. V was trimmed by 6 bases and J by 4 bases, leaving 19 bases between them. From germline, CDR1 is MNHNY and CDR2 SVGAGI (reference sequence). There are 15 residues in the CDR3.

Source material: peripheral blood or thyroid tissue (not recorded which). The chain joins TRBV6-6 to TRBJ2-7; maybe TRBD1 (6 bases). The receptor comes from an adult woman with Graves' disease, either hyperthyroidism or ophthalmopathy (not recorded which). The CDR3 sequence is CASSPPPDSPYEQYF. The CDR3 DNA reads TGTGCCAGCAGCCCACCTCCGGACAGCCCTTACGAGCAGTACTTC.